This T cell receptor beta chain was profiled in a study of T cells in Graves' hyperthyroidism and ophthalmopathy. There are 14 residues in the CDR3. Germline assignment: CDR1 SGHAT and CDR2 FQNNGV. V lost 5 bases to trimming and J lost 2 bases, with 12 bases between them. RNA transcripts yielded amplified TCR beta CDR3 regions. HTBI primers were employed in a first-round RT-PCR of the TCR CDR3. A single record per CDR3 protein comes from TCRdb applying MiXCR to the multiplex PCR reads. This repertoire shows 550,000 to 650,000 distinct CDR3 sequences, about 15% found once; its top ten account for 5.8%.

The TCR was taken from a woman in her 30s with Graves' hyperthyroidism that later progressed to Graves' ophthalmopathy. V gene TRBV11-2 combines with J gene TRBJ2-5, with no clear D. Material: blood. CDR3 region: CASSRELRQETQYF. As DNA, the CDR3 is TGTGCCAGCAGCCGTGAGCTTCGACAAGAGACCCAGTACTTC. Full variable domain (rest looked up from reference TRBV11-2 and TRBJ2-5): EAGVAQSPRYKIIEKRQSVAFWCNPISGHATLYWYQQILGQGPKLLIQFQNNGVVDDSQLPKDRFSAERLKGVDSTLKIQPAKLEDSAVYLCASSRELRQETQYFGPGTRLLVL.